The T cell receptor (beta chain) under discussion was sequenced for a study of T cell responses to AZD1222 COVID-19 vaccine (dated by TCRdb to the early 2020s). About the full investigation: TCR sequencing covered some 240 trial participants: about 210 given two doses of AZD1222 and 26 given two doses of MenACWY control vaccine. Trial participants were enrolled into age subgroups of 18-55, 56-69 and 70-plus years, which contained approximately 150, 30 and 60 TCR-sequenced participants, respectively. General findings and caveats noted by the study authors: After two AZD1222 doses, both the breadth and the depth of spike-specific TCRs were significantly higher than at day 0 and than in MenACWY recipients. Nearly half of unique spike-specific TCRs reportedly recognized epitopes outside regions mutated in the B.1.351 and B.1.1.7 variants. Conclusions about previously exposed vaccinees are limited, since just six AZD1222 recipients were seropositive for SARS-CoV-2 at baseline. The 56-69-year group was small, and its depth increase did not reach significance, likely because of low power. CD4 TCRs associated with the vaccine covered the entire spike protein, and the dominant responses were in regions 160-218 and 743-854. No day 14 peak-response samples were available, so repertoires were characterized only after the peak T cell response. Participants were mostly white British, with more females than males. The authors suggested clonal diversity may have been underestimated.

The time point label corresponds to: about 28 days (+/-7) after the second vaccine dose. In light of the paper, this sample's treatment or condition label describes: meningococcal conjugate vaccine given as trial control. Samples from vaccinated people were obtained from the UK trials COV001 and COV002, which included a single-blind randomized controlled phase 2/3 trial of AZD1222 (ChAdOx1 nCoV-19) in healthy adults. For TCRbeta chain sequencing, PBMC samples from trial participants were taken at day 0 and at day 28 after the second dose. The CDR3 regions of human TCRbeta chains were subjected to immunosequencing. The study's processing was this. TCRs in the repertoires were compared against a reference library of SARS-CoV-2-specific TCRs that had been generated with the MIRA antigen-specificity platform. Breadth meant the fraction of unique TCRs that were SARS-CoV-2-associated, whereas depth meant the fraction of total T cells that were SARS-CoV-2-associated. Using the MIRA data, every spike-specific TCR was mapped to the spike region that the TCR reacted to and assigned to either a CD4 or a CD8 class. Log10-transformed breadth and depth values were compared by one-way ANOVA with Sidak's multiple comparisons tests. TCRdb limited this immuneACCESS table to in-frame rearrangements with V and J called. A share of clones is missing; checked studies link under half to unresolved V genes, and the rest is unexplained. V, J and clone size are taken as reported in that table, and D and trimming were inferred from the DNA itself. A total of 85,000 to 130,000 clones appear in this sample, around 86% of them only once. Over 3% of the sample is held by the ten biggest clonotypes.

Turning to this clone: Its target antigen remains unknown. Within one base of it there is no much larger clone, and no base qualities were kept.

The CDR3 starts with the cysteine, ends with the phenylalanine, and has 14 residues. The entry retains the CDR3 DNA only, 42 bases that are in frame from base 1. The junction shows trimming of 3 bases on V and 5 bases on J, and the gene matches do not reach 6 bases of it. Based on the germline V gene, the CDR1 and CDR2 sequences are MDHEN and SYDVKM. The TCR sequence derives from an adult who received the MenACWY meningococcal vaccine as a control. Specimen: peripheral blood, collected 28 days after the second dose of the MenACWY control vaccine. The rearrangement combines TRBV28 with TRBJ1-2, with 7 bases in between that match TRBD1. The sequenced DNA is TGTGCCAGCAGTTTGATGACAGGGCCGTATGGCTACACCTTC. The encoded protein is CASSLMTGPYGYTF.